The clone carrying this T cell receptor (beta chain) was seen repeatedly, ten times or more. The sample belongs to a study of identical twins. V gave up 0 bases and J gave up 6 bases; unmatched junction bases: 6. CDR1 is SQVTM, CDR2 ANQGSEA, per germline. The CDR3 totals 14 residues. TCRdb itself ran the 5' RACE reads through MiXCR, one entry per CDR3 protein. The sample consists of 520,000 or so distinct CDR3 sequences, 22% of them appearing once. The sample was also linked to a second study, of T cells expressing NK-cell markers. According to that study: There were seven HCMV-seropositive donors and one seronegative donor among the eight sequenced.

The sequenced sample consisted of CD4+ T cells sorted from blood. This chain joins TRBV29-1 and TRBJ1-2; 8 bases are shared with TRBD1. The source is a woman aged 18-30 years in good health. The CDR3 is CSVEDRGRGHGYTF. CDR3 coding DNA: TGCAGCGTTGAAGATCGTGGCAGGGGGCATGGCTACACCTTC.